This T cell receptor beta chain stems from a study of cytomegalovirus exposure and HLA in healthy donors. Both 60 Vbeta primers and 13 Jbeta primers went into the PCR. The protocol was immunoSEQ multiplex PCR, while the TCRdb copy is restricted to in-frame clones and leaves out a portion. This table has about 120,000 clones, about 76% appearing once. The V and J ends lost 1 base and 8 bases, in that order; junction bases with no gene match: 13. The CDR3 has 16 amino acids. In germline, CDR1 is SGHDT, CDR2 YYEEEE. This clone has only a few counts. The TCR comes from a middle-aged woman in good health and CMV-seropositive. The chain combines TRBV5-6 with TRBJ2-3, with TRBD1 matching over 7 bases. Sequencing used PBMCs. The CDR3 here is CASSLYQTGRGGTQYF. CDR3 DNA: TGTGCCAGCAGCTTGTATCAGACAGGGAGAGGGGGTACGCAGTATTTT.